The 4 T cell receptor beta chains in this list originate from one sample, sequenced in a study of blood T cells in healthy people across ages. A J-beta primer mix and a sample-barcoded 5' primer were used in a second PCR of about 7 to 12 cycles. TCRdb recomputed calls from the 5' RACE reads with MiXCR, one row per CDR3 protein. The sample lists hundreds of thousands of distinct CDR3 sequences, 58% occurring once. Sequences were obtained from blood. The receptors were sampled from a man aged 25 to 40 in good health.

The chain uses TRBV30 and TRBJ2-4, with a tentative D call TRBD1 (5 bases). This CDR3 is built from 14 residues. CDR1 and CDR2 (germline): GTSNPN, SVGIG (reference sequence). The germline V and J ends were trimmed by 2 bases and 4 bases, with 12 bases remaining between them. The CDR3 DNA is TGTGCCTGGAGTACACAGGAGACTAAAAACATTCAGTACTTC. Encoded protein: CAWSTQETKNIQYF.

A remark on this clonotype: A single base separates this from a much larger clone, so it may be a read error. The chain combines TRBV2 with TRBJ2-7; possibly TRBD2 for D (6 bases). Trimming left V 4 bases short and J 7 bases short, with 20 bases between. Germline V CDR1 and CDR2: SNHLY, FYNNEI. This CDR3 contains 15 residues. In nucleotides, the CDR3 is TGTGCCAGCAGTGGGTGGGCGGGATCGGACAATGAGCAGTACTTC. Translating gives CASSGWAGSDNEQYF. Drawing the rest from reference TRBV2 and TRBJ2-7, the complete variable domain is EPEVTQTPSHQVTQMGQEVILRCVPISNHLYFYWYRQILGQKVEFLVSFYNNEISEKSEIFDDQFSVERPDGSNFTLKIRSTKLEDSAMYFCASSGWAGSDNEQYFGPGTRLTVT.

This clonotype was counted only a few times. This chain joins TRBV5-1 and TRBJ2-7, with D possibly matching TRBD1 (6 bases). This CDR3 spans 14 amino acids. Germline V gives CDR1 SGHRS, CDR2 YFSETQ. V dropped 4 bases and J dropped 1 base, with 12 bases sitting between them. In DNA form, the CDR3 reads TGCGCCAGCAGCGGACCGGGACAATCCTACGAGCAGTACTTC. Protein product: CASSGPGQSYEQYF.

The genes are TRBV20-1 and TRBJ2-1; a possible D gene is TRBD2 (5 bases). Germline V lookup: CDR1 DFQATT, CDR2 SNEGSKA (reference sequence). V was clipped by 1 base and J by 7 bases, with 17 bases between them. The CDR3 extends over 15 amino acids. The CDR3 DNA follows: TGCAGTGCTAGAGCAACGGGATCCGCCGGGAATGAGCAGTTCTTC. It yields the protein CSARATGSAGNEQFF.